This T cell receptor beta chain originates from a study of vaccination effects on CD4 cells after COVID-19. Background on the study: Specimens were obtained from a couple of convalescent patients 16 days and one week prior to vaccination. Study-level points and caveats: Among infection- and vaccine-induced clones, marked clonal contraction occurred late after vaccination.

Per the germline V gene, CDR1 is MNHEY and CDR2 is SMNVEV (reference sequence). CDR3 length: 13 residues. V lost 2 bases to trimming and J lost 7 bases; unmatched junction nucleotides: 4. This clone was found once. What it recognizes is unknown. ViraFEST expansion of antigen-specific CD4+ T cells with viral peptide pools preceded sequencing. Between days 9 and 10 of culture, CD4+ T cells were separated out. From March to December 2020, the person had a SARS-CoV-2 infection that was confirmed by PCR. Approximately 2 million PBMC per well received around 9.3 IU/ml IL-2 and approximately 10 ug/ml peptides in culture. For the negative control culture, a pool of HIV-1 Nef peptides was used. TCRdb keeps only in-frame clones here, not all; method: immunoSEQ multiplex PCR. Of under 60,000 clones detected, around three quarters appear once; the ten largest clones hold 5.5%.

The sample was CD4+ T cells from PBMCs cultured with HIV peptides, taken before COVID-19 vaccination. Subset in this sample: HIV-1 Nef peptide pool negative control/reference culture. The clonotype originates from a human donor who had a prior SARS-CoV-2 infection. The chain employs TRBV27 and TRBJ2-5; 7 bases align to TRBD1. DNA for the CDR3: TGTGCCAGCAGTTTAACCTACAGGGGGACCCAGTACTTC. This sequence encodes CASSLTYRGTQYF.